The entry below gives a single T cell receptor beta chain sequence along with its context. This CDR3 is 12 amino acids long. V lost 4 bases and J 9 bases, leaving 13 bases between the germline ends. Germline V CDR1 and CDR2: GTSNPN, SVGIG (reference sequence). This sample is drawn from a study of cytomegalovirus exposure and HLA in healthy donors. PCR employed 60 Vbeta and 13 Jbeta primers. TCRdb keeps only in-frame clones here, not all; method: immunoSEQ multiplex PCR. Its listing shows approximately 80,000 clones. The TCR comes from a young woman in good health and CMV-seronegative. The V call is TRBV30, the J call TRBJ1-5; weak D call: TRBD1 (5 bases). What was sequenced was PBMCs. CDR3 nucleotide sequence: TGTGCCTGGAATACCCAGGGAGGGCCCCAGCATTTT. Translated, it gives CAWNTQGGPQHF.